These T cell receptor beta chains were read from a single sample in a study of T cell responses to AZD1222 COVID-19 vaccine. The assay was immunoSEQ multiplex PCR, and TCRdb's table has in-frame clones only and misses some. The profile shows about 130,000 clones, roughly 90% of them singletons. The material was peripheral blood, obtained on day 0 of AZD1222 vaccination. These receptors came from an adult in good health. The CDR3 runs from the conserved cysteine through the conserved F or W. D genes are given only for firm matches. Only some rows state a clone size, as once, few, many or a class for expanded clones.

d_gene | abundance | j_gene | v_gene | CDR3nt | CDR3aa
TRBD1 | . | TRBJ2-7 | TRBV7-7 | TGTGCTAGCAGTTCCGACAGGGGCCGGGAGCAGTACTTC | CASSSDRGREQYF
. | . | TRBJ2-7 | TRBV11-2 | TGTGCCAGCAGCTTGGAGTGGCAGGGGAAGGGAGAGCAGTACTTC | CASSLEWQGKGEQYF
. | . | TRBJ1-2 | TRBV10-1 | TGCGCCAGCCTGACGCTATCAGGGCGGGTTAACTATGGCTACACCTTC | CASLTLSGRVNYGYTF
. | once | TRBJ2-2 | TRBV9 | TGTGCCAGCAGCGTAAGCGGCGCCGGGGAGCTGTTTTTT | CASSVSGAGELFF
. | once | TRBJ2-1 | TRBV11-2 | TGTGCCAGCAGCTTAGATTCGGGTTCCTACAATGAGCAGTTCTTC | CASSLDSGSYNEQFF
TRBD2 | . | TRBJ2-5 | TRBV7-6 | TGTGCCAGCAGCACCGGACTAGCGGGAGGGGAAGAGACCCAGTACTTC | CASSTGLAGGEETQYF
. | . | TRBJ1-3 | TRBV28 | TGTGCCAGCAGTCCTTACCCTGGAAACACCATATATTTT | CASSPYPGNTIYF
. | . | TRBJ2-7 | TRBV10-2 | TGCGCCAGCAGTGAGTACCGGGACGAGCAGTACTTC | CASSEYRDEQYF
. | . | TRBJ1-5 | TRBV7-2 | TGTGCCAGCAGCTTGGAGTCCTCTCAGCCCCAGCATTTT | CASSLESSQPQHF
. | once | TRBJ2-7 | TRBV7-9 | TGTGCCAGCAGCTTAAGAGGGACTTCCAGTAACGAGCAGTACTTC | CASSLRGTSSNEQYF
. | . | TRBJ2-5 | TRBV7-6 | TGTGCCAGCAAGGGGTTACAAGAGACCCAGTACTTC | CASKGLQETQYF
. | medium-sized | TRBJ2-1 | TRBV28 | TGTGCCACCATTCCATCACTGGAGAGTTATGAGCAGTTCTTC | CATIPSLESYEQFF
TRBD1 | few | TRBJ1-2 | TRBV7-3 | TGTGCCAGCAGCAGGGGGACAGGGGGTTCTGGCTACACCTTC | CASSRGTGGSGYTF
. | . | TRBJ1-4 | TRBV28 | TGTGCCAGCAGTGGAGGCCGAGAGGAAAAACTGTTTTTT | CASSGGREEKLFF
. | . | TRBJ1-2 | TRBV7-8 | TGTGCCAGCAGCTTAGCGGAGGGCAGGTTCTATGGCTACACCTTC | CASSLAEGRFYGYTF
. | . | TRBJ2-1 | TRBV24-1 | TGTGCCACCAGCCCGGAAGGTGGAGCGTGGAATGAGCAGTTCTTC | CATSPEGGAWNEQFF
. | . | TRBJ2-2 | TRBV9 | TGTGCCAGCAGCCAAGGACAAGCCGCCAGGGAGCTGTTTTTT | CASSQGQAARELFF
. | . | TRBJ2-7 | TRBV28 | TGTGCCAGCAGTTCCCCCTCAGATTACGAGCAGTACTTC | CASSSPSDYEQYF
. | . | TRBJ1-6 | TRBV5-1 | TGCGCCAGCAGCCTCACCGGAGTAAATTCACCCCTCCACTTT | CASSLTGVNSPLHF
. | once | TRBJ2-5 | TRBV7-2 | TGTGCCAGCAGCCTGACCCGGGTCCAAGAGACCCAGTACTTC | CASSLTRVQETQYF
. | . | TRBJ1-2 | TRBV19 | TGTGCCAGTAGTCTTTCCACCTGGGACCCGCTATATGGCTACACCTTC | CASSLSTWDPLYGYTF
. | . | TRBJ1-5 | TRBV10-3 | TGTGCCATCAGTGAGTCGACCGGGGGTCAGCCCCAGCATTTT | CAISESTGGQPQHF
TRBD1 | . | TRBJ2-3 | TRBV5-1 | TGCGCCAGCTGGCAAGGGGGCGGAGGCGATACGCAGTATTTT | CASWQGGGGDTQYF
. | . | TRBJ2-5 | TRBV5-1 | TGCGCCAGCAGCTTGGGGGAAGAGACCCAGTACTTC | CASSLGEETQYF
TRBD2 | once | TRBJ2-7 | TRBV19 | TGTGCCAGTAATCCGGGACTAGCGCTCGACGAGCAGTACTTC | CASNPGLALDEQYF
. | . | TRBJ2-5 | TRBV11-2 | TGTGCCAGCGCTCGTTCTGGGCAAGAGACCCAGTACTTC | CASARSGQETQYF
TRBD1 | . | TRBJ2-3 | TRBV24-1 | TGTGCCACGGGGGACAGTTCCACAGATACGCAGTATTTT | CATGDSSTDTQYF
. | . | TRBJ2-2 | TRBV5-4 | TGTGCCAGCAGCCCCGGAGCAACTATAACTACCGGGGAGCTGTTTTTT | CASSPGATITTGELFF
TRBD1 | . | TRBJ1-2 | TRBV28 | TGTGCCAGCAGTCTGGGGACAGGGGAAGCCTATGGCTACACCTTC | CASSLGTGEAYGYTF
TRBD1 | . | TRBJ2-6 | TRBV5-1 | TGCGCCAGCAGCGTAGGGGGCCCTGGGGCCAACGTCCTGACTTTC | CASSVGGPGANVLTF
. | . | TRBJ1-2 | TRBV5-1 | TGCGCCAGCAGTTCAGATCGGGATAACTATGGCTACACCTTC | CASSSDRDNYGYTF
. | . | TRBJ2-2 | TRBV7-2 | TGTGCCAGCAGCCGTTACAGGGACGCGAACACCGGGGAGCTGTTTTTT | CASSRYRDANTGELFF
. | . | TRBJ2-7 | TRBV5-1 | TGCGCCAGCAGCGGGGGGTGGCTCTCCTACGAGCAGTACTTC | CASSGGWLSYEQYF
. | . | TRBJ1-4 | TRBV7-2 | TGTGCCAGCAGCTTTTACGAGAATGAAAAACTGTTTTTT | CASSFYENEKLFF
. | . | TRBJ1-1 | TRBV11-2 | TGTGCCAGCAGCTCAAGCACAGGTTCAGCTGAAGCTTTCTTT | CASSSSTGSAEAFF
TRBD1 | once | TRBJ1-4 | TRBV28 | TGTGCCAGCAGTATACCGGGACAGGGGGCGAGAAAACTGTTTTTT | CASSIPGQGARKLFF
. | . | TRBJ1-5 | TRBV30 | TGTGCCGGAACTGGTGGGCCCGATAGCAATCAGCCCCAGCATTTT | CAGTGGPDSNQPQHF
. | . | TRBJ2-3 | TRBV6-2/TRBV6-3 | TGTGCCAGCAGTTACCCGGCTCGGTTTACAGATACGCAGTATTTT | CASSYPARFTDTQYF
. | few | TRBJ1-1 | TRBV7-9 | TGTGCCAGCAGCCGAAGACGGACTGATTCCAACAGGGACACTGAAGCTTTCTTT | CASSRRRTDSNRDTEAFF
. | few | TRBJ1-5 | TRBV28 | TGTGCCAGCAGTTTGGGAGGTAGCAATCAGCCCCAGCATTTT | CASSLGGSNQPQHF
. | few | TRBJ2-7 | TRBV16 | TGTGCCAGCAGCCGGGCCGACCAGCTGGGGCAGTACTTC | CASSRADQLGQYF
TRBD1 | . | TRBJ1-1 | TRBV5-1 | TGCGCCAGCAGCTTGCCCGACAGGGCGGCTGAAGCTTTCTTT | CASSLPDRAAEAFF
TRBD1 | . | TRBJ1-5 | TRBV7-2 | TGTGCCAGCAGCTTAGAGAATAAACAGGGGGTCTATCAGCCCCAGCATTTT | CASSLENKQGVYQPQHF
. | . | TRBJ2-3 | TRBV5-1 | TGCGCCAGCAGGAGAGCTAGCACAGATACGCAGTATTTT | CASRRASTDTQYF
TRBD1 | . | TRBJ2-2 | TRBV7-3 | TGTGCCAGCAGCTTAGGGGACAGGGACACCGGGGAGCTGTTTTTT | CASSLGDRDTGELFF
. | . | TRBJ1-6 | TRBV6-1 | TGTGCCAGCACCCCGCGGTGGGATTCACCCCTCCACTTT | CASTPRWDSPLHF
. | . | TRBJ1-6 | TRBV28 | TGTGCCAGCAGTTTGGGAGTTTCTAATTCACCCCTCCACTTT | CASSLGVSNSPLHF
TRBD1 | . | TRBJ1-3 | TRBV10-1 | TGCGCCAGCACCCGGGACAGGGACTCTGGAAACACCATATATTTT | CASTRDRDSGNTIYF
. | . | TRBJ1-2 | TRBV10-2 | TGCGCCAGCACATGGGGGGATAACTATGGCTACACCTTC | CASTWGDNYGYTF
. | . | TRBJ2-7 | TRBV5-4 | TGTGCCAGCAGCCTCAGGGGGGCGCGCGTCGAGCAGTACTTC | CASSLRGARVEQYF
. | . | TRBJ1-6 | TRBV10-3 | TGTGCCATGGGGGGCTCCTATAATTCACCCCTCCACTTT | CAMGGSYNSPLHF
. | once | TRBJ1-5 | TRBV19 | TGTGCCACTGCGGACAGAGTAAATCAGCCCCAGCATTTT | CATADRVNQPQHF
TRBD1 | . | TRBJ1-3 | TRBV5-6 | TGTGCCAGCAGCTTGGGGGACAGGGCGATTCGGAACACCATATATTTT | CASSLGDRAIRNTIYF
. | . | TRBJ1-2 | TRBV5-1 | TGCGCCAGCAGCTTTTTTGGGACGGATAACTATGGCTACACCTTC | CASSFFGTDNYGYTF
. | . | TRBJ1-4 | TRBV15 | TGTGCCACCAGCAGAGTTCTAGGGCCAGGGAATGAAAAACTGTTTTTT | CATSRVLGPGNEKLFF
. | . | TRBJ1-1 | TRBV28 | TGTGCCAGCAGCTCAGGGATCGAAGCTTTCTTT | CASSSGIEAFF
. | . | TRBJ2-3 | TRBV5-6 | TGTGCCAGCAGCCCCGGGGCCGGAGATACGCAGTATTTT | CASSPGAGDTQYF
TRBD1 | once | TRBJ2-7 | TRBV5-4 | TGTGCCAGCAGCTCGGCCTTTGGACAGGGGCTTCGGTACGAGCAGTACTTC | CASSSAFGQGLRYEQYF